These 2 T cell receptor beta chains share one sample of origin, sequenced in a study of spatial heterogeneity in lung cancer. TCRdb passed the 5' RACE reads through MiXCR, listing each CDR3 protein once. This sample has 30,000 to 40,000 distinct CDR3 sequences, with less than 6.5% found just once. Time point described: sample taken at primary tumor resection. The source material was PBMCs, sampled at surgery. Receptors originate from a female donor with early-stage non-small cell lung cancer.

CDR3 sequence reads: CASSTRTGGSSYEQYF. The DNA of the CDR3 is TGTGCCAGTAGTACTCGGACAGGGGGAAGCTCCTACGAGCAGTACTTC. V usage is TRBV19 and J usage is TRBJ2-7; 10 bases agree with TRBD1. This CDR3 contains 16 residues. CDR1 LNHDA and CDR2 SQIVND come from the germline V gene (reference sequence). Trimming took 4 bases from V and 0 from J; bases not matched to a gene: 6. Using reference TRBV19 and TRBJ2-7 for the parts outside the CDR3, the full variable domain is DGGITQSPKYLFRKEGQNVTLSCEQNLNHDAMYWYRQDPGQGLRLIYYSQIVNDFQKGDIAEGYSVSREKKESFPLTVTSAQKNPTAFYLCASSTRTGGSSYEQYFGPGTRLTVT.

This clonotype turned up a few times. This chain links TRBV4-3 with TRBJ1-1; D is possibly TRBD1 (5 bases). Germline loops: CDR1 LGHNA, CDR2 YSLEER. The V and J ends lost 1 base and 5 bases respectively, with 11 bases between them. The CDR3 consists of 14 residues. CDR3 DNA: TGCGCCAGCAGCCAAGTCGCAGGGAGTACTGAAGCTTTCTTT. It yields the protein CASSQVAGSTEAFF.